The 26 T cell receptor beta chains below come from one sample, sequenced in a study of vaccination and CD4 T cells after COVID-19. Specified treatment: roughly nine-day PBMC culture with coronavirus spike peptide pools or control peptides (ViraFEST assay). An Oncomine TCR Beta short-read assay was used to sequence the DNA from cultured CD4+ T cells. TCRdb processed the PCR reads anew with MiXCR; each CDR3 protein has one entry. Of just under 20,000 distinct CDR3 sequences listed, approximately 40% are singletons. No cognate antigen is known for these TCRs. Sequencing was performed on CD4+ T cells from blood, cultured in vitro, taken before SARS-CoV-2 vaccination. The source is a human donor who received a COVID-19 vaccine.

The chain joins TRBV5-1 to TRBJ1-1; 7 bases line up with TRBD1. After removal of 3 bases from V and 5 bases from J, the junction contained 7 bases not matched to a gene. From germline, CDR1 is SGHRS and CDR2 YFSETQ. This CDR3 region has 14 residues. The chain's CDR3 is CASSSRGGWTEAFF. Here the CDR3 DNA reads TGCGCCAGCAGCTCCAGGGGGGGTTGGACTGAAGCTTTCTTT.

The rearrangement uses TRBV6-1 and TRBJ2-5; the match to TRBD1 covers 12 bases. Germline trimming cut 6 bases from V and 2 bases from J; bases unmatched to any gene: 7. Germline V gives CDR1 MNHNS, CDR2 SASEGT. This CDR3 has 16 amino acids. CDR3 in amino acids: CASRGQGANQQETQYF. CDR3 nucleotides: TGTGCCAGCAGGGGACAGGGGGCAAACCAACAAGAGACCCAGTACTTC.

This chain joins TRBV27 and TRBJ2-7, with 9 bases that match TRBD1. The CDR3 extends over 18 amino acids. CDR1 is MNHEY and CDR2 is SMNVEV in the germline V gene (reference sequence). V was clipped by 0 bases and J by 3 bases; unmatched bases: 12. This CDR3 is CASSLSLVTGGLNYEQYF. CDR3 coding DNA: TGTGCCAGCAGTTTATCTCTCGTGACAGGGGGTCTTAACTACGAGCAGTACTTC.

The DNA of the CDR3 is TGTGCCAGCAGCCCCGTGGGGGCCCGGCAAGTCTCCGAAGCTTTCTTT. Translated, it gives CASSPVGARQVSEAFF. V usage is TRBV7-3 and J usage is TRBJ1-1, with D possibly TRBD1 on 6 matching bases. Germline-derived CDR1 and CDR2 are SGHTA and FQGTGA. The CDR3 is 16 amino acids. The V end lost 5 bases, the J end lost 8 bases, and 24 bases lay between the germline ends. Supplemented by reference TRBV7-3 and TRBJ1-1, the full variable domain reads GAGVSQTPSNKVTEKGKYVELRCDPISGHTALYWYRQSLGQGPEFLIYFQGTGAADDSGLPNDRFFAVRPEGSVSTLKIQRTERGDSAVYLCASSPVGARQVSEAFFGQGTRLTVV.

The chain recombines TRBV12-5 with TRBJ2-7, with TRBD1 matching over 8 bases. CDR1 and CDR2 (germline): LGHNT, FRNRAP. V gave up 2 bases and J gave up 1 base; unmatched junction bases: 10. The CDR3 runs to 17 residues. The CDR3 DNA reads as TGTGCTAGTGGTTTGCCCTCCAGGGGGCTATATTCCTACGAGCAGTACTTC. Protein: CASGLPSRGLYSYEQYF.

The chain links TRBV23-1 to TRBJ1-2; 7 bases are a match to TRBD1. TRBV23-1 has ORF status, its function being uncertain. The CDR3 contains 20 residues. After removal of 1 base from V and 0 bases from J, the junction contained 17 bases not matched to a gene. CDR3 amino acids: CASSQYSASDRTLANYGYTF. The DNA of the CDR3 is TGCGCCAGCAGTCAATATTCCGCGTCGGACAGGACGTTAGCTAACTATGGCTACACCTTC.

The chain joins TRBV5-1 to TRBJ2-7, with 9 bases fitting TRBD2. The ends lost 0 bases at V and 2 bases at J; junction bases unmatched: 9. CDR1 is SGHRS and CDR2 is YFSETQ in the germline V gene. The CDR3 is made up of 17 amino acids. CDR3 nucleotide sequence: TGCGCCAGCAGCTTGGACAACTTAGCGGGGGTACCCTACGAGCAGTACTTC. Translation gives CASSLDNLAGVPYEQYF.

J is TRBJ1-5 and V is TRBV4-1; unclear D gene. V shed 0 bases and J shed 4 bases, with 1 base lying between them. CDR1 is MGHRA, CDR2 YSYEKL, per germline. The CDR3 loop spans 12 amino acids. CDR3 coding DNA: TGCGCCAGCAGCCAAGAGAATCAGCCCCAGCATTTT. Its protein product is CASSQENQPQHF.

This clonotype was picked up a small number of times. The V gene is TRBV27, the J gene TRBJ1-6; a possible D gene is TRBD1 (5 bases). CDR1 is MNHEY and CDR2 is SMNVEV in the germline V gene (reference sequence). The V gene lost 7 bases and the J gene lost 7 bases, with 23 bases spanning the gap. The CDR3 runs 17 residues. DNA for the CDR3: TGTGCCAGCAAGATGGGGGGTAATCGATTTGAGAATTCACCCCTCCACTTT. Translating gives CASKMGGNRFENSPLHF.

This chain uses TRBV4-2 with TRBJ2-5; TRBD2 matches 12 bases. The CDR3 spans 20 residues. Looked up from germline, CDR1 is LGHNA and CDR2 is YNFKEQ. After removal of 0 bases from V and 3 bases from J, the junction contained 14 bases not matched to a gene. The CDR3 region is CASSQDRALAGGGAKETQYF. CDR3 DNA sequence: TGTGCCAGCAGCCAAGATCGAGCGCTAGCGGGGGGGGGGGCCAAAGAGACCCAGTACTTC.

By share, this clonotype counts as medium-sized. The chain recombines TRBV20-1 with TRBJ1-1; TRBD1 matches at 7 bases. Losses at the gene ends were 0 bases for V and 4 bases for J; bases not matched to a gene: 14. Per the germline V gene, CDR1 is DFQATT and CDR2 is SNEGSKA (reference sequence). The CDR3 has 17 residues. The CDR3 loop reads CSARERAGTVDFTEAFF. CDR3 coding DNA: TGCAGTGCTAGAGAGAGAGCCGGGACAGTAGATTTCACTGAAGCTTTCTTT.

The gene calls are TRBV20-1 and TRBJ2-5; 9 bases line up with TRBD2. Germline V gene sequence: CDR1 DFQATT, CDR2 SNEGSKA (reference sequence). The ends lost 1 base at V and 2 bases at J; junction bases unmatched: 26. The CDR3 totals 22 residues. The CDR3 loop is CSARALDLVGTSIRWGQETQYF. The CDR3 nucleotides are TGCAGTGCTAGAGCTCTGGACCTCGTGGGGACTAGCATCCGGTGGGGGCAAGAGACCCAGTACTTC.

This clonotype has just a few counts. The chain joins TRBV5-1 to TRBJ1-2, with a weak D call TRBD1 (5 bases). The CDR3 is made up of 14 amino acids. Germline V gene sequence: CDR1 SGHRS, CDR2 YFSETQ. V shed 2 bases and J shed 8 bases, with 16 bases lying between them. CDR3 region: CASSFQGDDRGYTF. In DNA, the CDR3 is TGCGCCAGCAGCTTCCAGGGAGATGATAGAGGCTACACCTTC.

This clonotype has more than one count but fewer than ten. The chain carries TRBV12-3 or TRBV12-4 and TRBJ2-5, with no clear D. Trimming pared 6 bases from V and 3 bases from J, leaving 14 bases between. The length of the CDR3 is 14 residues. The CDR3 region has the DNA TGTGCCAGCAGGCCATCCGGACCCAAAGAGACCCAGTACTTC. It specifies CASRPSGPKETQYF.

The rearrangement links TRBV6-1 to TRBJ1-5; TRBD1 agrees at 7 bases. CDR1 is MNHNS and CDR2 is SASEGT in the germline V gene. V was pared by 1 base and J by 5 bases, with 2 bases of the junction left unmatched. The CDR3 extends over 14 amino acids. The CDR3 DNA reads TGTGCCAGCAGTGAAGGAGGGGGCGATCAGCCCCAGCATTTT. Encoded protein: CASSEGGGDQPQHF.

This rearrangement joins TRBV24-1 to TRBJ2-1; D is tentatively TRBD1 or TRBD2 (5 bases each). V shed 1 base and J shed 6 bases, with 15 bases lying between them. CDR3 size: 16 residues. Per germline, CDR1 KGHDR and CDR2 SFDVKD. The CDR3 sequence: CATSDFEGPGINEQFF. The CDR3 DNA reads TGTGCCACCAGTGATTTCGAGGGGCCTGGGATCAATGAGCAGTTCTTC.

This chain uses TRBV3-1 with TRBJ1-2; maybe TRBD1 (6 bases). Germline CDR1 LGHDT, CDR2 YNNKEL (reference sequence). Trimming removed 4 bases from V and 2 bases from J, with 11 bases in between. CDR3 length equals 14 residues. CDR3 amino acids: CASSPLGQNYGYTF. The CDR3, as DNA: TGTGCCAGCAGCCCCCTCGGACAGAACTATGGCTACACCTTC. Filled out from reference TRBV3-1 and TRBJ1-2, the complete variable domain reads DTAVSQTPKYLVTQMGNDKSIKCEQNLGHDTMYWYKQDSKKFLKIMFSYNNKELIINETVPNRFSPKSPDKAHLNLHINSLELGDSAVYFCASSPLGQNYGYTFGSGTRLTVV.

The chain combines TRBV2 with TRBJ2-5, with 10 bases aligning to TRBD2. Germline V CDR1 and CDR2: SNHLY, FYNNEI. The CDR3 length is 15 residues. Trimming took 4 bases from V and 5 from J; bases not matched to a gene: 7. This chain's CDR3 is CASSVVAGGQETQYF. CDR3 DNA: TGTGCCAGCAGTGTGGTAGCGGGGGGCCAGGAGACCCAGTACTTC.

The chain couples TRBV2 to TRBJ2-1, with a tentative D call TRBD1 (5 bases). Looked up from germline, CDR1 is SNHLY and CDR2 is FYNNEI. The CDR3 consists of 14 residues. Trimming took 4 bases from V and 5 from J, leaving 12 bases between them. CDR3 protein: CASSARVLDNEQFF. The CDR3 nucleotides read TGTGCCAGCAGTGCCAGGGTTCTGGACAATGAGCAGTTCTTC.

This chain connects TRBV4-2 to TRBJ2-5; the D gene is possibly TRBD2 (7 bases). Germline values: CDR1 LGHNA, CDR2 YNFKEQ. The CDR3 totals 17 residues. V dropped 1 base and J dropped 2 bases, with 17 bases sitting between them. The CDR3 sequence is CASSQVKEGGRQETQYF. CDR3 DNA: TGTGCCAGCAGCCAAGTAAAGGAGGGGGGGCGACAAGAGACCCAGTACTTC.

This chain connects TRBV7-2 to TRBJ1-2; D remains unclear. This CDR3 is 15 amino acids long. With 1 base removed from V and 0 bases from J, the gap between germline ends came to 9 bases. From germline, CDR1 is SGHTA and CDR2 FQGNSA. CDR3 residues: CASSLGSAPNYGYTF. CDR3 in DNA: TGTGCCAGCAGCTTAGGATCTGCTCCTAACTATGGCTACACCTTC.

This clonotype was seen a handful of times. The chain uses TRBV7-3 and TRBJ2-2, with D uncertain. The length of the CDR3 is 16 residues. The germline gives CDR1 SGHTA, CDR2 FQGTGA. The V end was cut by 3 bases, the J end by 1 base, with 12 bases between. Written as DNA, the CDR3 is TGTGCCAGCAGCTTCGGCACTCCCCTGAACACCGGGGAGCTGTTTTTT. It translates to CASSFGTPLNTGELFF.

The rearrangement joins TRBV5-6 to TRBJ1-1; no clear D gene. CDR3 length equals 16 residues. Per the germline V gene, CDR1 is SGHDT and CDR2 is YYEEEE. Trimming removed 3 bases from V and 0 bases from J, with 15 bases in between. For the CDR3, the DNA is TGTGCCAGCAGCTGGGATACTTCATCCATGAACACTGAAGCTTTCTTT. Translation gives CASSWDTSSMNTEAFF.

V and J are TRBV5-1 and TRBJ2-5, with 10 bases that match TRBD1. The J segment lost 4 bases and the V segment lost 0 bases, leaving 3 bases of the junction unmatched. This CDR3 contains 15 residues. Germline loops: CDR1 SGHRS, CDR2 YFSETQ. The CDR3 coding sequence is TGCGCCAGCAGCTTGGCCGGGACAGGGGCAGAGACCCAGTACTTC. Amino acids: CASSLAGTGAETQYF.

The rearrangement links TRBV30 to TRBJ1-1, with D unclear. CDR1 is GTSNPN and CDR2 is SVGIG in the germline V gene (reference sequence). The CDR3 sequence is 11 residues long. The V and J ends lost 3 bases and 9 bases respectively, with 11 bases between them. This CDR3 reads CAWSSTVKAFF. CDR3 DNA: TGTGCCTGGAGCTCAACAGTCAAAGCTTTCTTT.

The V call is TRBV19, the J call TRBJ2-2, with 10 bases matching TRBD1. V was clipped by 6 bases and J by 7 bases; unmatched bases: 14. This CDR3 contains 17 residues. Germline CDR1 is LNHDA and CDR2 is SQIVND (reference sequence). This CDR3 is CASSPETGGGVGGELFF. The CDR3, as DNA: TGTGCCAGTAGCCCAGAGACAGGGGGCGGTGTTGGCGGGGAGCTGTTTTTT.